Sequencing of this TCR beta chain was carried out in a study of cytomegalovirus exposure and HLA in healthy donors. The wider study: The Caucasian-associated ancestry cluster contained 81% of the approximately 410 genotyped donors.

In its sample, this clone was seen a few times. What it binds is not known. Regarding the study as a whole: Rare TCR sequences dominated, though some public TCRs recurred in many donors. Published work reported that the classifier diagnosed cytomegalovirus status with high specificity and sensitivity.

The PCR used 60 Vbeta and 13 Jbeta primers. Clones were read by immunoSEQ multiplex PCR, and TCRdb kept only the in-frame ones, dropping some. The table includes some 95,000 clones, around 77% detected once. Germline CDR1 SGHTA, CDR2 FQGTGA. V was clipped by 5 bases and J by 4 bases; unmatched bases: 3. The CDR3 spans 14 residues. This chain uses TRBV7-3 with TRBJ2-2; 8 bases map to TRBD2. The sequence derives from a man aged 25 to 40 in good health and CMV-seronegative. Sequenced sample: PBMCs. Here the CDR3 reads CASSPLAGTGELFF. The CDR3, as DNA: TGTGCCAGCAGCCCCCTAGCGGGCACCGGGGAGCTGTTTTTT.